The 14 T cell receptor beta chains given below trace back to one sample, sequenced in a study of T cell responses to AZD1222 COVID-19 vaccine. Sequencing was performed with immunoSEQ multiplex PCR; in TCRdb, only in-frame clones are kept and a portion is missing. Of some 200,000 clones in the sample, approximately 93% were seen once. Sequences were derived from peripheral blood, sampled 28 days after the second AZD1222 dose. The receptors stem from an adult who received the AZD1222 COVID-19 vaccine.

The gene calls are TRBV10-2 and TRBJ2-1, with 8 positions matching TRBD2. CDR3 length: 18 residues. V dropped 6 bases and J dropped 2; count of bases not matched to a gene: 15. CDR1 WSHSY and CDR2 SAAADI come from the germline V gene. The CDR3 sequence: CASSRLAPKFVAYNEQFF. For the CDR3, the DNA is TGCGCCAGCAGCCGACTAGCGCCCAAGTTTGTCGCCTACAATGAGCAGTTCTTC.

This sequence joins TRBV6-5 and TRBJ2-7; no reliable D call. The CDR3 length is 13 residues. V lost 5 bases, J lost 2 bases, and 10 bases lay in between. Germline CDR1 is MNHEY and CDR2 is SVGAGI. This CDR3 reads CASSPIDTYEQYF. Written as DNA, the CDR3 is TGTGCCAGCAGTCCGATCGATACCTACGAGCAGTACTTC.

The rearrangement links TRBV4-2 to TRBJ2-3, with unresolved D. Germline V gene lookup returns CDR1 LGHNA and CDR2 YNFKEQ. The V and J ends lost 3 bases and 1 base respectively, with 11 bases between them. The CDR3 has 15 residues. This CDR3 is CASSQDVWGTDTQYF. Here the CDR3 DNA reads TGTGCCAGCAGCCAGGACGTATGGGGCACAGATACGCAGTATTTT.

The rearrangement joins TRBV18 to TRBJ2-7, with 9 bases fitting TRBD1. Germline V gives CDR1 KGHSH, CDR2 LQKENI. With 2 bases clipped from V and 4 bases from J, the junction kept 3 bases outside the gene matches. This CDR3 is built from 14 residues. The CDR3 here is CASSPNRGRYEQYF. DNA of the CDR3: TGTGCCAGCTCACCAAACAGGGGGCGGTACGAGCAGTACTTC.

This clone has just one count. The J gene is TRBJ2-1, the V gene TRBV7-9; 9 bases fit TRBD2. The germline V gene has CDR1 SEHNR and CDR2 FQNEAQ (reference sequence). The CDR3 is made up of 16 amino acids. V gave up 7 bases and J gave up 2 bases; unmatched junction bases: 9. CDR3 DNA: TGTGCCAGCATCCCCGGGGCGGGAGGGCCCTACAATGAGCAGTTCTTC. Protein sequence: CASIPGAGGPYNEQFF.

J is TRBJ1-1 and V is TRBV30; D not certain. Germline CDR1 reads GTSNPN; CDR2 reads SVGIG (reference sequence). V lost 3 bases and J lost 6, with 11 bases in between. The CDR3 totals 12 residues. CDR3 sequence reads: CAWSEEGAEAFF. In nucleotides, the CDR3 is TGTGCCTGGAGCGAAGAGGGCGCTGAAGCTTTCTTT.

This sequence joins TRBV12-3 or TRBV12-4 and TRBJ1-2; TRBD1 matches 7 bases. The CDR3 is 13 amino acids. V shed 6 bases and J 7 bases; nucleotides not matched to a gene: 8. The CDR3 nucleotides are TGTGCCAGCAGCCCAAGACAGGGAGGTGGCTACACCTTC. Translation gives CASSPRQGGGYTF.

The gene calls are TRBV7-9 and TRBJ2-2; D unclear. There are 12 residues in the CDR3. The V and J ends lost 4 bases and 0 bases respectively, with 0 bases between them. The V gene's germline CDR1 is SEHNR and CDR2 FQNEAQ (reference sequence). CDR3 bases: TGTGCCAGCAGCTCGAACACCGGGGAGCTGTTTTTT. The encoded protein is CASSSNTGELFF.

CDR3 protein: CASSARLAGSYEQYF. The CDR3, as DNA: TGCGCCAGCAGCGCCCGACTAGCGGGATCCTACGAGCAGTACTTC. This chain links TRBV4-1 with TRBJ2-7; 11 positions match TRBD2. Germline CDR1 and CDR2: MGHRA and YSYEKL. J gave up 1 base and V 5 bases, and 4 bases lay outside the gene matches. The CDR3 has 15 residues.

The rearrangement joins TRBV5-4 to TRBJ1-1; TRBD1 matches 8 bases. This CDR3 is built from 15 residues. Trimming took 5 bases from V and 1 from J; bases not matched to a gene: 7. Germline V gene sequence: CDR1 SGHNT, CDR2 YYREEE (reference sequence). The CDR3: CASSPLTGENTEAFF. The CDR3 DNA is TGTGCCAGCAGTCCACTGACAGGGGAGAACACTGAAGCTTTCTTT.

This chain uses TRBV5-5 with TRBJ2-5, with D possibly being TRBD1 or TRBD2 (5 bases each). The germline V and J ends were trimmed by 6 bases and 7 bases, with 16 bases remaining between them. This CDR3 is 13 amino acids long. Germline-derived CDR1 and CDR2 are SGHKS and YYEKEE (reference sequence). The CDR3 reads CASTRLGDGTQYF. The CDR3 DNA follows: TGTGCCAGCACCAGGTTGGGGGACGGGACCCAGTACTTC.

This chain joins TRBV11-2 and TRBJ2-7, with D perhaps matching TRBD2 (6 bases). This CDR3 has 13 residues. V shed 1 base and J shed 7 bases, with 11 bases lying between them. Looked up from germline, CDR1 is SGHAT and CDR2 is FQNNGV. The CDR3 nucleotides read TGTGCCAGCAGCTTAGGACTAGAGTGGGAGCAGTACTTC. This translates into CASSLGLEWEQYF.

The gene calls are TRBV6-5 and TRBJ1-5; D possibly corresponds to TRBD1 (6 bases). The CDR3 sequence is 14 residues long. With 7 bases removed from V and 6 bases from J, the gap between germline ends came to 16 bases. Germline-derived CDR1 and CDR2 are MNHEY and SVGAGI. CDR3 DNA: TGTGCCAGCAAAAAGGAACTAGGGGGTCAGCCCCAGCATTTT. Amino acid sequence: CASKKELGGQPQHF.

V is TRBV6-2 or TRBV6-3 and J is TRBJ1-5; no firm D call. The length of the CDR3 is 16 residues. Germline V lookup: CDR1 MNHEY, CDR2 SVGEGT. Trimming removed 6 bases from V and 0 bases from J, with 15 bases in between. CDR3: CASSHWPEDSNQPQHF. DNA of the CDR3: TGTGCCAGCAGCCACTGGCCAGAAGATAGCAATCAGCCCCAGCATTTT.